The 29 T cell receptor beta chains listed next were all sequenced from one sample in a study of CD8 T cells in Susac syndrome. The authors reverse transcribed roughly 0.5 to 1 ug RNA with random hexamers. Each CDR3 protein gets one entry after TCRdb re-called the immunoSEQ multiplex PCR reads with MiXCR. The sample includes about 110,000 distinct CDR3 sequences, 90% to 96% of them seen just once. The sequenced sample consisted of CD4+ T cells from PBMCs. The receptors were gathered from a human donor in good health.

The J gene is TRBJ2-5, the V gene TRBV2; 7 positions match TRBD1. Germline loops: CDR1 SNHLY, CDR2 FYNNEI. The CDR3 is made up of 12 amino acids. The V segment lost 6 bases and the J segment 4 bases; nucleotides outside the gene matches: 2. CDR3 nucleotides: TGTGCCAGCAGGGCAGGGGGAGAGACCCAGTACTTC. Translation gives CASRAGGETQYF.

The chain links TRBV7-2 to TRBJ1-5; D gene ambiguous. The CDR3 length is 15 residues. The germline V gene has CDR1 SGHTA and CDR2 FQGNSA. Trimming shortened V by 5 bases and J by 4 bases, and 15 bases separated the two germline ends. The CDR3 loop is CASSPGSRGNQPQHF. As DNA, the CDR3 is TGTGCCAGCAGCCCTGGTTCCCGGGGAAATCAGCCCCAGCATTTT.

This clonotype was recorded only once. J is TRBJ2-7 and V is TRBV5-1; D perhaps matches TRBD1 (6 bases). This CDR3 is built from 13 residues. V lost 0 bases and J 5 bases, leaving 9 bases between the germline ends. Germline V gene data show CDR1 as SGHRS and CDR2 as YFSETQ. DNA of the CDR3: TGCGCCAGCAGCTTGGCCGCAGGGGACGAGCAGTACTTC. It specifies CASSLAAGDEQYF.

This chain joins TRBV29-1 and TRBJ1-2, with 9 bases identical to TRBD1. J gave up 4 bases and V 6 bases, and 12 bases lay outside the gene matches. The germline V gene has CDR1 SQVTM and CDR2 ANQGSEA. The CDR3 has 15 residues. The DNA for the CDR3 is TGCAGCGTAGACAACCGGGACAGGGCTCTCTATGGCTACACCTTC. It codes for CSVDNRDRALYGYTF.

Here the CDR3 reads CASSTSMGIQETQYF. The CDR3 nucleotides are TGTGCCAGCAGCACCTCAATGGGGATCCAAGAGACCCAGTACTTC. V is TRBV9 and J is TRBJ2-5; D not resolved. V shed 4 bases and J shed 1 base, with 14 bases lying between them. The CDR3 is 15 residues long. Germline CDR1 is SGDLS and CDR2 is YYNGEE.

The chain recombines TRBV3-1 with TRBJ1-2; TRBD1 matches at 11 bases. Trimming took 4 bases from V and 3 from J; bases not matched to a gene: 4. From germline, CDR1 is LGHDT and CDR2 YNNKEL (reference sequence). The length of the CDR3 is 15 residues. The DNA for the CDR3 is TGTGCCAGCAGCCCCTGGACAGGGGGCCACTATGGCTACACCTTC. Translation gives CASSPWTGGHYGYTF.

This clonotype was observed once. The rearrangement links TRBV5-8 to TRBJ1-3, with D unresolved. The ends were cut back, 5 bases at V and 4 bases at J, with 10 bases in the middle. This CDR3 is 13 amino acids long. From germline, CDR1 is SGHTS and CDR2 YDEGEE. CDR3 protein: CASSRDFGNTIYF. CDR3 sequence (DNA): TGTGCCAGCAGTCGTGATTTCGGAAACACCATATATTTT.

The chain carries TRBV15 and TRBJ1-1; 10 bases agree with TRBD1. Germline-derived CDR1 and CDR2 are LNHNV and YYDKDF (reference sequence). This CDR3 is 19 amino acids long. V lost 0 bases, J lost 5 bases, and 15 bases stayed unmatched. CDR3 sequence: CATSRDFGDLGQGGTEAFF. The CDR3 DNA is TGTGCCACCAGCAGAGATTTTGGCGACCTTGGACAGGGGGGGACTGAAGCTTTCTTT.

The chain combines TRBV12-3 or TRBV12-4 with TRBJ2-3; either TRBD1 or TRBD2 may fit D (6 bases each). The CDR3 spans 16 residues. Trimming stripped 6 bases from V and 4 bases from J, with 20 bases between. CDR3 sequence (DNA): TGTGCCAGCAGCCAACGGGGGACAAACGCCCCAGATACGCAGTATTTT. Its translation: CASSQRGTNAPDTQYF.

V usage is TRBV9 and J usage is TRBJ2-5, with D possibly being TRBD1 or TRBD2 (6 bases each). Germline lookup yields CDR1 SGDLS and CDR2 YYNGEE. CDR3 length equals 15 residues. Trimming took off 1 base at V and 2 bases at J, with 12 bases between the two ends. The CDR3 reads CASSVPGGGQETQYF. In DNA, the CDR3 is TGTGCCAGCAGCGTACCCGGAGGGGGACAAGAGACCCAGTACTTC.

The rearrangement uses TRBV19 and TRBJ1-2; no clear D gene. The germline gives CDR1 LNHDA, CDR2 SQIVND (reference sequence). The V end lost 3 bases, the J end lost 3 bases, and 8 bases lay between the germline ends. The CDR3 sequence is 13 residues long. This chain's CDR3 is CASSMVSHYGYTF. The CDR3 nucleotides read TGTGCCAGTAGTATGGTGTCCCACTATGGCTACACCTTC. The full variable domain, its missing parts supplied by reference TRBV19 and TRBJ1-2, is DGGITQSPKYLFRKEGQNVTLSCEQNLNHDAMYWYRQDPGQGLRLIYYSQIVNDFQKGDIAEGYSVSREKKESFPLTVTSAQKNPTAFYLCASSMVSHYGYTFGSGTRLTVV.

The rearrangement uses TRBV6-5 and TRBJ2-2; TRBD1 agrees at 8 bases. The length of the CDR3 is 15 residues. The V gene end was trimmed by 7 bases and the J gene end by 0 bases; junction bases not matched to a gene: 4. Germline V lookup: CDR1 MNHEY, CDR2 SVGAGI. The CDR3 spells CASTSGGTNTGELFF. CDR3 nucleotide sequence: TGTGCCAGCACCTCAGGGGGCACGAACACCGGGGAGCTGTTTTTT.

This clonotype occurred a few times. CDR3 nucleotides: TGTGCCAGCAGCTTTACTGGGGCCAACGTCCTGACTTTC. Its protein product is CASSFTGANVLTF. This chain links TRBV5-4 with TRBJ2-6; D is uncertain. This CDR3 spans 13 amino acids. Trimming cost V 2 bases and J 2 bases, with 2 bases left between them. Germline values: CDR1 SGHNT, CDR2 YYREEE (reference sequence). The whole variable domain, remainder taken from reference TRBV5-4 and TRBJ2-6, is ETGVTQSPTHLIKTRGQQVTLRCSSQSGHNTVSWYQQALGQGPQFIFQYYREEENGRGNFPPRFSGLQFPNYSSELNVNALELDDSALYLCASSFTGANVLTFGAGSRLTVL.

The V call is TRBV29-1, the J call TRBJ1-2; 9 bases are shared with TRBD1. V lost 6 bases and J lost 6; bases outside the gene matches: 5. This CDR3 is 12 amino acids long. The V gene's germline CDR1 is SQVTM and CDR2 ANQGSEA. The CDR3 is CSVDRQGDGYTF. For the CDR3, the DNA is TGCAGCGTCGACAGACAGGGGGATGGCTACACCTTC.

The chain links TRBV7-9 to TRBJ2-5; TRBD1 aligns across 9 bases. The CDR3 is 17 residues long. V lost 1 base, J lost 4 bases, and 10 bases stayed unmatched. Germline CDR1 is SEHNR and CDR2 is FQNEAQ (reference sequence). CDR3 coding DNA: TGTGCCAGCAGCTTAGGATCCGGGACAGGGAAGCGAGAGACCCAGTACTTC. It specifies CASSLGSGTGKRETQYF.

CDR3 loop: CASSLTGYEGGYTF. As DNA, the CDR3 is TGCGCCAGCAGCTTGACGGGATATGAGGGTGGCTACACCTTC. This rearrangement joins TRBV5-1 to TRBJ1-2; D is unresolved. Germline V gene sequence: CDR1 SGHRS, CDR2 YFSETQ. The V and J ends lost 1 base and 7 bases respectively, with 14 bases between them. This CDR3 is built from 14 residues.

This clonotype was seen once. This chain links TRBV7-2 with TRBJ2-7; no definite D call. CDR1 SGHTA and CDR2 FQGNSA come from the germline V gene. The CDR3 is 11 amino acids. The V and J ends lost 2 bases and 7 bases respectively, with 6 bases between them. Here the CDR3 reads CASSLTNEQYF. For the CDR3, the DNA is TGTGCCAGCAGCTTAACGAATGAGCAGTACTTC.

The chain uses TRBV5-4 and TRBJ2-6; TRBD1 matches at 12 bases. This CDR3 is 18 amino acids long. CDR1 is SGHNT and CDR2 is YYREEE in the germline V gene (reference sequence). Losses at the gene ends were 6 bases for V and 2 bases for J; bases not matched to a gene: 9. The CDR3 nucleotides are TGTGCCAGCAACCAGGGGGGACAGGGGGCGCCTGGGGCCAACGTCCTGACTTTC. Its protein is CASNQGGQGAPGANVLTF.

The DNA of the CDR3 is TGCGCCAGCCGGACCGGGGGCCGGGTGGAGACCCAGTACTTC. It encodes CASRTGGRVETQYF. The J gene is TRBJ2-5, the V gene TRBV5-1; the D call may be TRBD1 or TRBD2 (6 bases each). The germline V and J ends were trimmed by 7 bases and 5 bases, with 18 bases remaining between them. There are 14 residues in the CDR3. Looked up from germline, CDR1 is SGHRS and CDR2 is YFSETQ. Full variable domain (outside the CDR3, taken from reference TRBV5-1 and TRBJ2-5): KAGVTQTPRYLIKTRGQQVTLSCSPISGHRSVSWYQQTPGQGLQFLFEYFSETQRNKGNFPGRFSGRQFSNSRSEMNVSTLELGDSALYLCASRTGGRVETQYFGPGTRLLVL.

The chain employs TRBV5-1 and TRBJ1-2; no definite D call. Per germline, CDR1 SGHRS and CDR2 YFSETQ. This CDR3 has 13 amino acids. Trimming removed 3 bases from V and 7 bases from J, with 13 bases in between. CDR3 sequence: CASSSNPQVGYTF. In DNA form, the CDR3 reads TGCGCCAGCAGCTCGAACCCCCAGGTTGGCTACACCTTC.

The chain links TRBV2 to TRBJ2-3; D not resolved. Looked up from germline, CDR1 is SNHLY and CDR2 is FYNNEI. Trimming cost V 3 bases and J 9 bases, with 4 bases left between them. The CDR3 length is 10 residues. CDR3 nucleotide sequence: TGTGCCAGCAGTGATGTCACGCAGTATTTT. This gives the protein CASSDVTQYF. Variable domain in full (rest from reference TRBV2 and TRBJ2-3): EPEVTQTPSHQVTQMGQEVILRCVPISNHLYFYWYRQILGQKVEFLVSFYNNEISEKSEIFDDQFSVERPDGSNFTLKIRSTKLEDSAMYFCASSDVTQYFGPGTRLTVL.

This chain uses TRBV20-1 with TRBJ2-4; D may be TRBD2 (5 bases). V was cut by 5 bases and J by 5 bases, with 13 bases left in between. Germline values: CDR1 DFQATT, CDR2 SNEGSKA (reference sequence). The CDR3 sequence is 13 residues long. CDR3 nucleotides: TGCAGTGCTGAAAACCGGGGAGAAAACATTCAGTACTTC. This encodes CSAENRGENIQYF.

The chain links TRBV14 to TRBJ2-1; 9 nucleotides align to TRBD2. This CDR3 has 15 amino acids. Unmatched junction bases numbered 7, after V lost 4 bases and J lost 6 bases. Germline V gene sequence: CDR1 SGHDN, CDR2 FVKESK. DNA for the CDR3: TGTGCCAGCAGCCCTCCGGGACTAGCCTTCAATGAGCAGTTCTTC. Residues: CASSPPGLAFNEQFF. Combining the CDR3 with reference TRBV14 and TRBJ2-1 gives the whole variable domain EAGVTQFPSHSVIEKGQTVTLRCDPISGHDNLYWYRRVMGKEIKFLLHFVKESKQDESGMPNNRFLAERTGGTYSTLKVQPAELEDSGVYFCASSPPGLAFNEQFFGPGTRLTVL.

The J gene is TRBJ1-1, the V gene TRBV5-1; D is undetermined. The CDR3 is made up of 13 amino acids. V was trimmed by 1 base and J by 3 bases, leaving 7 bases between them. Germline V gives CDR1 SGHRS, CDR2 YFSETQ. The chain's CDR3 is CASSLLGDTEAFF. DNA for the CDR3: TGCGCCAGCAGCTTGCTGGGAGACACTGAAGCTTTCTTT. The whole variable domain, filled in from reference TRBV5-1 and TRBJ1-1, reads KAGVTQTPRYLIKTRGQQVTLSCSPISGHRSVSWYQQTPGQGLQFLFEYFSETQRNKGNFPGRFSGRQFSNSRSEMNVSTLELGDSALYLCASSLLGDTEAFFGQGTRLTVV.

This chain joins TRBV15 and TRBJ2-3, with D tentatively TRBD2 (6 bases). Looked up from germline, CDR1 is LNHNV and CDR2 is YYDKDF (reference sequence). Trimming took 0 bases from V and 2 from J, leaving 18 bases between them. This CDR3 region has 18 residues. The CDR3 region has the DNA TGTGCCACCAGCAGAGATCTATGGCGGGAAAGGGACACAGATACGCAGTATTTT. It translates to CATSRDLWRERDTDTQYF.

This chain joins TRBV12-3 or TRBV12-4 and TRBJ1-2, with TRBD1 matching over 9 bases. The CDR3 contains 15 residues. The ends lost 5 bases at V and 4 bases at J; junction bases unmatched: 8. CDR3 DNA sequence: TGTGCCAGCAGTCCACAGGGGGCGCGGAGCTATGGCTACACCTTC. Translated: CASSPQGARSYGYTF.

A remark on this clonotype: A read error may account for a junction end that differs from germline. The chain employs TRBV7-8 and TRBJ2-2; possibly TRBD1 for D (6 bases). Germline CDR1 is SGHVS and CDR2 is FQNEAQ. The CDR3 sequence is 17 residues long. DNA of the CDR3: TGTGCCAGCACCTTAAACGTACGACAGGAAAACACCGGGGAGCTGTTTTTT. Amino acid sequence: CASTLNVRQENTGELFF.

The chain joins TRBV2 to TRBJ2-7; TRBD2 aligns across 8 bases. Germline-derived CDR1 and CDR2 are SNHLY and FYNNEI. Trimming at V came to 6 bases and at J to 7 bases, leaving 23 bases not matched to a gene. The CDR3 has 18 amino acids. The CDR3 coding sequence is TGTGCCAGCAGCCGAGCATCCTCGGGACTAGTACTCCCTCGGGAGCAGTACTTC. Its translation: CASSRASSGLVLPREQYF.

This clonotype was seen only once. The chain carries TRBV20-1 and TRBJ2-1, with D possibly TRBD1 on 5 matching bases. Germline CDR1 is DFQATT and CDR2 is SNEGSKA (reference sequence). V was shortened by 6 bases and J by 4 bases, with 16 bases between the two germline ends. The CDR3 consists of 14 residues. In DNA, the CDR3 is TGCAGTGCCAAACAGGACCGTAGTTACAATGAGCAGTTCTTC. This gives the protein CSAKQDRSYNEQFF.